This T cell receptor (beta chain) is from a study of T cell responses to AZD1222 COVID-19 vaccine. Regarding the study as a whole: Just five or six AZD1222 recipients tested seropositive at baseline. After two AZD1222 doses, spike-specific TCR breadth and depth rose versus day 0.

Profiled with immunoSEQ multiplex PCR; TCRdb holds only in-frame clones, not every one. The table has some 150,000 clones, more than 70% seen once; the top ten hold under 3.5%. Comment on this clone: Antigen unknown.

The starting material was peripheral blood, obtained on day 0 of AZD1222 vaccination. This receptor was identified in an adult in good health.

The CDR3 DNA sequence: TGTGCCAGTAGTATGCGACAGGTGTCTCAGCCCCAGCATTTT. Encoded protein: CASSMRQVSQPQHF. This sequence joins TRBV19 and TRBJ1-5; maybe TRBD1 (6 bases). The V end lost 3 bases, the J end lost 6 bases, and 12 bases lay between the germline ends. The CDR3 has 14 amino acids. CDR1 is LNHDA, CDR2 SQIVND, per germline (reference sequence).